These 14 T cell receptor beta chains were all obtained from the same sample, sequenced in a study of shared clonotypes between healthy human individuals. Clones were sequenced by immunoSEQ multiplex PCR, and TCRdb holds only the in-frame ones, with some missing. This table holds around 2,000,000 clones, about 93% found once. Selected positively for CCR7 and CD45RO-negative, naive CD8 cells excluded terminally differentiated effector memory CD45RA+ cells. The sequenced sample was naive CD8+ T cells from PBMCs. The receptors come from a man aged 18 to 35 in good health. Some clones in this sample may be carry-over from other donors' samples.

This chain connects TRBV28 to TRBJ2-1; a possible D gene is TRBD2 (5 bases). The CDR3 has 16 amino acids. Germline V lookup: CDR1 MDHEN, CDR2 SYDVKM. V lost 2 bases and J lost 7, with 18 bases in between. CDR3 in amino acids: CASSLGLAANRNEQFF. The CDR3 nucleotides are TGTGCCAGCAGTTTAGGCCTAGCAGCGAATCGGAATGAGCAGTTCTTC.

The V and J genes are TRBV9 and TRBJ1-2, with D maybe TRBD1 (6 bases). This CDR3 has 15 amino acids. Trimming took 2 bases from V and 5 from J, leaving 16 bases between them. CDR1 and CDR2 (germline): SGDLS, YYNGEE. CDR3 bases: TGTGCCAGCAGCGTGGGAGGGGGAGCATCTTATGGCTACACCTTC. It is translated as CASSVGGGASYGYTF.

The chain has TRBV12-5 and TRBJ2-7; D is possibly TRBD1 (5 bases). V lost 6 bases to trimming and J lost 4 bases, with 13 bases between them. CDR3 length: 13 residues. Germline V gene data show CDR1 as LGHNT and CDR2 as FRNRAP. The CDR3, as DNA: TGTGCTAGTGGATATGACAGAACTTACGAGCAGTACTTC. Translating gives CASGYDRTYEQYF.

The genes are TRBV30 and TRBJ2-1; D is unclear. V was clipped by 5 bases and J by 4 bases, with 9 bases between them. The germline V gene has CDR1 GTSNPN and CDR2 SVGIG (reference sequence). The CDR3 loop spans 12 amino acids. The DNA for the CDR3 is TGTGCCTGGCATGACACTTACAATGAGCAGTTCTTC. It is translated as CAWHDTYNEQFF.

The chain uses TRBV5-4 and TRBJ2-7, with TRBD2 as a possible D gene (5 bases). Germline-derived CDR1 and CDR2 are SGHNT and YYREEE (reference sequence). The CDR3 runs to 13 residues. Trimming removed 5 bases from V and 0 bases from J, with 9 bases in between. CDR3 coding DNA: TGTGCCAGCAGTAGCGTGAGCTCCTACGAGCAGTACTTC. This codes for CASSSVSSYEQYF.

This clone has only one observation. The chain has TRBV29-1 and TRBJ2-1, with D unresolved. The CDR3 spans 14 residues. The germline V gene encodes CDR1 SQVTM and CDR2 ANQGSEA. The germline V and J ends were trimmed by 6 bases and 6 bases, with 18 bases remaining between them. CDR3 DNA: TGCAGCGTCGGCCCCGGAAGGGTCACCAATGAGCAGTTCTTC. This sequence encodes CSVGPGRVTNEQFF.

This chain links TRBV5-1 with TRBJ2-7; D perhaps matches TRBD1 (5 bases). Deletions cut 0 bases from V and 5 bases from J, with 18 bases between. The CDR3 covers 16 residues. The germline V gene has CDR1 SGHRS and CDR2 YFSETQ. The DNA of the CDR3 is TGCGCCAGCAGCTTGGCCATAGGACATCCTATCGACGAGCAGTACTTC. As protein: CASSLAIGHPIDEQYF.

V and J are TRBV9 and TRBJ2-7; TRBD2 matches 7 bases. V lost 4 bases, J lost 1 base, and 8 bases stayed unmatched. The CDR3 has 15 residues. The germline V gene has CDR1 SGDLS and CDR2 YYNGEE. This chain's CDR3 is CASSPHSGPSYEQYF. In DNA, the CDR3 is TGTGCCAGCAGCCCTCATAGCGGGCCTTCCTACGAGCAGTACTTC. Full variable domain (missing parts from reference TRBV9 and TRBJ2-7): DSGVTQTPKHLITATGQRVTLRCSPRSGDLSVYWYQQSLDQGLQFLIQYYNGEERAKGNILERFSAQQFPDLHSELNLSSLELGDSALYFCASSPHSGPSYEQYFGPGTRLTVT.

V usage is TRBV30 and J usage is TRBJ2-1; TRBD2 agrees at 13 bases. CDR3 length: 13 amino acids. The germline V gene encodes CDR1 GTSNPN and CDR2 SVGIG (reference sequence). V trimming: 2 bases; J trimming: 14 bases; junction bases outside the gene matches: 6. Here the CDR3 DNA reads TGTGCCTGGAGTTCTTCGACTAGCGGGAGGAAGTTCTTC. This translates into CAWSSSTSGRKFF.

The rearrangement links TRBV11-2 to TRBJ2-5; D is perhaps TRBD1 (5 bases). The CDR3 sequence is 14 residues long. The V gene's germline CDR1 is SGHAT and CDR2 FQNNGV. Trimming shortened V by 5 bases and J by 0 bases, and 10 bases separated the two germline ends. CDR3 protein: CASSKGWYQETQYF. DNA of the CDR3: TGTGCCAGCAGCAAGGGGTGGTACCAAGAGACCCAGTACTTC.

The rearrangement links TRBV10-3 to TRBJ2-3, with 11 bases lining up with TRBD2. The CDR3 totals 13 residues. Germline CDR1 is ENHRY and CDR2 is SYGVKD. Losses at the gene ends were 10 bases for V and 4 bases for J; bases not matched to a gene: 4. DNA for the CDR3: TGTGCCACACTAGCGGGAGCGCCAGATACGCAGTATTTT. Translating it yields CATLAGAPDTQYF.

The chain combines TRBV19 with TRBJ1-1, with a weak D call TRBD1 (5 bases). Germline V gene data show CDR1 as LNHDA and CDR2 as SQIVND (reference sequence). The V and J ends lost 3 bases and 7 bases respectively, with 9 bases between them. The CDR3 runs to 12 residues. As DNA, the CDR3 is TGTGCCAGTAGTATGGGGCCCGGTGAAGCTTTCTTT. As protein: CASSMGPGEAFF.

V gene TRBV4-1 combines with J gene TRBJ1-2, with a possible D match to TRBD1 (6 bases). The CDR3 consists of 12 residues. From germline, CDR1 is MGHRA and CDR2 YSYEKL. V gave up 3 bases and J gave up 7 bases, with 9 bases separating them. This CDR3 is CASSQGAIGYTF. For the CDR3, the DNA is TGCGCCAGCAGCCAGGGGGCCATTGGCTACACCTTC.

J is TRBJ2-7 and V is TRBV29-1; D not certain. This CDR3 has 12 amino acids. CDR1 and CDR2 from the germline V gene are SQVTM and ANQGSEA. V shed 0 bases and J shed 5 bases, with 8 bases lying between them. DNA for the CDR3: TGCAGCGTTGAAGATTATCGCCACGAGCAGTACTTC. Translated: CSVEDYRHEQYF.